The TCR beta chain under discussion was sequenced for a study of Ad26.COV2.S vaccination and SARS-CoV-2 variants. Background on the study: Donor allocation was to the COV1001 Ad26.COV2.S trial arm. Study outcomes and limitations: Whether participants received vaccine or placebo, their non-spike TCR breadth was similar. The analyses of TCR breadth and depth may have understated the size of total T cell responses.

The repertoire was sequenced with immunoSEQ multiplex PCR; TCRdb's copy has only in-frame clones and lacks some. The table has roughly 450,000 clones, more than 80% seen once. Treatment noted: about 20 received Ad26.COV2.S at low or high dose, single or two shots; a few received placebo; per-sample allocation not given. Day 63 after the first injection of vaccine or placebo was the sampling time. The CDR3 has 15 amino acids. Germline CDR1 MNHEY, CDR2 SVGAGI. Germline trimming cut 5 bases from V and 4 bases from J; bases unmatched to any gene: 3. This clone has a handful of counts. What it binds is not known. Additional DNA sequences in this sample encode the identical CDR3.

The sequences come from peripheral blood, collected in a trial of Ad26.COV2.S vaccine versus placebo. The TCR sequence derives from a person aged 18-60 years who received the Ad26.COV2.S COVID-19 vaccine or a placebo. The chain is built from TRBV6-5 and TRBJ2-1, with 12 bases identical to TRBD2. CDR3 in amino acids: CASSRLAGGYNEQFF. The CDR3 DNA follows: TGTGCCAGCAGTAGGCTAGCGGGAGGGTACAATGAGCAGTTCTTC.